What follows are 24 T cell receptor beta chains derived from one specimen sequenced in a study of blood T cell repertoires in COVID-19. The assay was immunoSEQ multiplex PCR, and TCRdb's table has in-frame clones only and misses some. The sample shows tens of thousands of clones, about 90% of them seen only once. Sequencing was done on a sample of peripheral blood. The source of these receptors is a human donor in a cohort sampled during active COVID-19.

V usage is TRBV11-2 and J usage is TRBJ2-1; D possibly corresponds to TRBD2 (5 bases). Trimming took off 7 bases at V and 2 bases at J, with 9 bases between the two ends. Per germline, CDR1 SGHAT and CDR2 FQNNGV. This CDR3 has 13 residues. In nucleotides, the CDR3 is TGTGCCAGCACCAGCGGAACCTACAATGAGCAGTTCTTC. This gives the protein CASTSGTYNEQFF. Based on the CDR3 plus reference TRBV11-2 and TRBJ2-1, the full variable domain is EAGVAQSPRYKIIEKRQSVAFWCNPISGHATLYWYQQILGQGPKLLIQFQNNGVVDDSQLPKDRFSAERLKGVDSTLKIQPAKLEDSAVYLCASTSGTYNEQFFGPGTRLTVL.

The J gene is TRBJ2-1, the V gene TRBV27, with 14 bases fitting TRBD2. The junction had 8 bases not matched to a gene; V was cut back by 1 base and J by 3 bases. Germline V gene lookup returns CDR1 MNHEY and CDR2 SMNVEV (reference sequence). The CDR3 runs 19 residues. The DNA for the CDR3 is TGTGCCAGCAGTTTATTCTGGGTTGGGACTAGCGGGAGCTACAATGAGCAGTTCTTC. It translates to CASSLFWVGTSGSYNEQFF.

This clone was observed a handful of times. CDR3 nucleotide sequence: TGTGCCAGCAGTGACAGGGGCTCTGGGGCCAACGTCCTGACTTTC. Its translation: CASSDRGSGANVLTF. The V call is TRBV6-1, the J call TRBJ2-6; the D gene is possibly TRBD1 (6 bases). Germline CDR1 is MNHNS and CDR2 is SASEGT. The CDR3 runs to 15 residues. V was cut by 3 bases and J by 0 bases, with 6 bases left in between.

The rearrangement joins TRBV15 to TRBJ2-1; 13 bases line up with TRBD2. The V gene end was trimmed by 5 bases and the J gene end by 6 bases; junction bases not matched to a gene: 4. The CDR3 spans 15 residues. Germline V gene sequence: CDR1 LNHNV, CDR2 YYDKDF (reference sequence). Here the CDR3 reads CATSERTSGGNEQFF. DNA of the CDR3: TGTGCCACCAGCGAAAGGACTAGCGGGGGCAATGAGCAGTTCTTC.

This clone was seen a few times. This chain uses TRBV19 with TRBJ2-2; TRBD1 matches at 7 bases. CDR3 length equals 15 residues. Trimming cost V 4 bases and J 3 bases; bases outside gene matches: 5. CDR1 LNHDA and CDR2 SQIVND come from the germline V gene (reference sequence). CDR3 region: CASSNGQVHTGELFF. CDR3 coding DNA: TGTGCCAGTAGTAACGGACAGGTTCACACCGGGGAGCTGTTTTTT.

The rearrangement joins TRBV6-4 to TRBJ2-5; unclear D gene. The length of the CDR3 is 14 residues. V was pared by 0 bases and J by 2 bases, with 7 bases between. CDR1 is MRHNA and CDR2 is SNTAGT in the germline V gene. CDR3 loop: CASSDSARQETQYF. CDR3 in DNA: TGTGCCAGCAGTGACTCGGCCAGACAAGAGACCCAGTACTTC.

This clone showed up just once. This chain links TRBV10-3 with TRBJ2-5, with 7 nucleotides matching TRBD2. The V gene's germline CDR1 is ENHRY and CDR2 SYGVKD. This CDR3 region has 12 residues. V was pared by 8 bases and J by 4 bases, with 4 bases of the junction left unmatched. For the CDR3, the DNA is TGTGCCATCGGCGGGAGCTCAGAGACCCAGTACTTC. Residues: CAIGGSSETQYF.

The rearrangement joins TRBV3-1 (or the pseudogene TRBV3-2) to TRBJ2-1, with a weak D call TRBD1 (5 bases). From germline, CDR1 is LGHDT and CDR2 YNNKEL (reference sequence). CDR3 length equals 14 residues. The V and J ends lost 5 bases and 6 bases respectively, with 14 bases between them. Written as DNA, the CDR3 is TGTGCCAGCAGCTCCATAAGGCAGGGCAATGAGCAGTTCTTC. Translation: CASSSIRQGNEQFF.

The rearrangement uses TRBV27 and TRBJ2-7; 9 bases agree with TRBD1. The germline gives CDR1 MNHEY, CDR2 SMNVEV (reference sequence). This CDR3 comprises 16 residues. Trimming cost V 6 bases and J 9 bases; bases outside gene matches: 18. CDR3 amino acids: CASRGVLLDRGGVQYF. The CDR3 coding sequence is TGTGCCAGCAGAGGTGTTTTGTTGGACAGGGGAGGAGTGCAGTACTTC.

This chain connects TRBV10-2 to TRBJ2-7; 7 nucleotides line up with TRBD1. In germline, CDR1 is WSHSY, CDR2 SAAADI. Trimming cost V 3 bases and J 3 bases; bases outside gene matches: 5. The CDR3 contains 14 residues. In DNA form, the CDR3 reads TGCGCCAGCAGTGAAATTCAGGGGGTCTACGAGCAGTACTTC. This encodes CASSEIQGVYEQYF.

V gene TRBV29-1 combines with J gene TRBJ1-3; 9 bases align to TRBD1. V lost 5 bases and J lost 1; bases outside the gene matches: 3. Germline V lookup: CDR1 SQVTM, CDR2 ANQGSEA. The CDR3 loop spans 14 amino acids. The CDR3 is CSVPGQGSGNTIYF. CDR3 in DNA: TGCAGCGTTCCGGGACAGGGATCTGGAAACACCATATATTTT.

V is TRBV27 and J is TRBJ2-6, with unresolved D. Trimming removed 2 bases at V and 0 bases at J, with 2 bases between. The germline V gene encodes CDR1 MNHEY and CDR2 SMNVEV (reference sequence). The CDR3 length is 14 residues. The CDR3 protein is CASSLLSGANVLTF. The CDR3 bases are TGTGCCAGCAGTTTACTCTCTGGGGCCAACGTCCTGACTTTC.

The gene calls are TRBV5-4 and TRBJ2-7; a weak D match, TRBD1 (5 bases). CDR3 length equals 15 residues. The V gene lost 3 bases and the J gene lost 2 bases, with 15 bases spanning the gap. Per the germline V gene, CDR1 is SGHNT and CDR2 is YYREEE (reference sequence). The CDR3 DNA reads as TGTGCCAGCAGCTCCCAGGGTACTGGTGCCTACGAGCAGTACTTC. Protein product: CASSSQGTGAYEQYF.

This rearrangement joins TRBV28 to TRBJ1-5; perhaps TRBD1 as D (5 bases). CDR3 length: 15 residues. V was trimmed by 5 bases and J by 5 bases, leaving 16 bases between them. Looked up from germline, CDR1 is MDHEN and CDR2 is SYDVKM. CDR3 in amino acids: CASSLRGGRYQPQHF. The CDR3 DNA reads TGTGCCAGCAGTCTCCGGGGGGGGAGGTATCAGCCCCAGCATTTT.

The V call is TRBV5-4, the J call TRBJ2-5; D remains ambiguous. Germline CDR1 and CDR2: SGHNT and YYREEE (reference sequence). The CDR3 length is 11 residues. V dropped 5 bases and J dropped 5 bases, with 7 bases sitting between them. The CDR3 nucleotides are TGTGCCAGCAGTTTCCGGGAGACCCAGTACTTC. Translation gives CASSFRETQYF.

This sequence joins TRBV28 and TRBJ2-5, with TRBD2 identical over 10 bases. V trimming: 3 bases; J trimming: 4 bases; junction bases outside the gene matches: 8. The germline V gene encodes CDR1 MDHEN and CDR2 SYDVKM. There are 16 residues in the CDR3. CDR3 nucleotides: TGTGCCAGCAGTTTTCGGAGCGGGAGGGCCGTAGAGACCCAGTACTTC. Encoded protein: CASSFRSGRAVETQYF.

The V and J genes are TRBV11-3 and TRBJ2-2; 12 positions agree with TRBD2. From germline, CDR1 is SGHNT and CDR2 YENEEA. The trim removed 5 bases at V and 1 base at J, leaving 8 bases unmatched. The CDR3 is 18 residues long. The CDR3 bases are TGTGCCAGCAGCCATCTAGCGGGAGGGCCATGGAACACCGGGGAGCTGTTTTTT. This translates into CASSHLAGGPWNTGELFF.

The chain links TRBV28 to TRBJ2-1; the D gene is possibly TRBD2 (5 bases). The CDR3 is made up of 15 amino acids. The germline V and J ends were trimmed by 8 bases and 0 bases, with 14 bases remaining between them. The germline V gene encodes CDR1 MDHEN and CDR2 SYDVKM. The CDR3 is CASRGFSYSYNEQFF. The DNA for the CDR3 is TGTGCCAGCCGGGGATTTTCCTACTCCTACAATGAGCAGTTCTTC. Drawing the rest from reference TRBV28 and TRBJ2-1, the complete variable domain is DVKVTQSSRYLVKRTGEKVFLECVQDMDHENMFWYRQDPGLGLRLIYFSYDVKMKEKGDIPEGYSVSREKKERFSLILESASTNQTSMYLCASRGFSYSYNEQFFGPGTRLTVL.

V usage is TRBV28 and J usage is TRBJ1-4; D unclear. V was trimmed by 3 bases and J by 8 bases, leaving 19 bases between them. Germline V CDR1 and CDR2: MDHEN, SYDVKM. The CDR3 spans 16 residues. This chain's CDR3 is CASSFATAYVGEKLFF. CDR3 in DNA: TGTGCCAGCAGTTTTGCGACTGCCTATGTTGGGGAAAAACTGTTTTTT.

The chain recombines TRBV5-1 with TRBJ2-1; 11 bases agree with TRBD2. V was pared by 5 bases and J by 9 bases, with 19 bases of the junction left unmatched. This CDR3 is 18 amino acids long. Germline-derived CDR1 and CDR2 are SGHRS and YFSETQ. This chain's CDR3 is CASRMHRTSGSYASEQFF. For the CDR3, the DNA is TGCGCCAGCAGAATGCATAGAACTAGCGGGAGTTATGCCAGTGAGCAGTTCTTC.

The chain carries TRBV10-3 and TRBJ2-1; D perhaps matches TRBD2 (5 bases). V was cut by 4 bases and J by 8 bases, with 12 bases left in between. The CDR3 extends over 13 amino acids. Germline V CDR1 and CDR2: ENHRY, SYGVKD. The CDR3 loop is CAISGRLAHEQFF. DNA of the CDR3: TGTGCCATCAGTGGGAGGCTAGCCCATGAGCAGTTCTTC.

This sequence joins TRBV21-1 and TRBJ2-1; the D segment call TRBD2 is taken from the table without a DNA check. TRBV21-1 counts as a pseudogene. This CDR3 is built from 14 residues. The CDR3 spells CATSKLAGLDEQFF. In DNA form, the CDR3 reads TGTGCCACCTCGAAGCTAGCGGGCTTGGATGAGCAGTTCTTC.

As DNA, the CDR3 is TGTGCCAGCAGCTTAGGCGGGAGGGCCGCGGAGACCCAGTACTTC. It is translated as CASSLGGRAAETQYF. V gene TRBV7-3 combines with J gene TRBJ2-5, with TRBD2 matching 9 bases. V lost 2 bases, J lost 5 bases, and 6 bases stayed unmatched. Germline V gives CDR1 SGHTA, CDR2 FQGTGA. The CDR3 consists of 15 residues.

CDR3 bases: TGTGCCAGTAGTTCAGGGTCCGCGGGAGGAGGAGATACGCAGTATTTT. Translated: CASSSGSAGGGDTQYF. The chain recombines TRBV19 with TRBJ2-3, with 8 bases aligning to TRBD2. Looked up from germline, CDR1 is LNHDA and CDR2 is SQIVND (reference sequence). The CDR3 covers 16 residues. The ends lost 5 bases at V and 5 bases at J; junction bases unmatched: 12.